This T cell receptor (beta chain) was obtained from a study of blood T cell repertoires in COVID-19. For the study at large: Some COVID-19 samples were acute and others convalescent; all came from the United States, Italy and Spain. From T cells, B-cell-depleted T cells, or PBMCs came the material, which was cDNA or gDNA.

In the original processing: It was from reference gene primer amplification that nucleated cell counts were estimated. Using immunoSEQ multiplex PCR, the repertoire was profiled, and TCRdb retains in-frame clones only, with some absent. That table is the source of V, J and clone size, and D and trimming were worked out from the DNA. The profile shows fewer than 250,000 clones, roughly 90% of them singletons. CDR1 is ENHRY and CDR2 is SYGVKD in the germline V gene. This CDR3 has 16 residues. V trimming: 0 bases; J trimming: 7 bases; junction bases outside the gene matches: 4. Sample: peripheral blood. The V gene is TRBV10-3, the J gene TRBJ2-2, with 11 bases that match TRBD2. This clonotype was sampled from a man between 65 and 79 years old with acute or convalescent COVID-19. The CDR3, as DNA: TGTGCCATCAGTGAGTCAGGCCTAGCGGGAGGCGGGGAGCTGTTTTTT. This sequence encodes CAISESGLAGGGELFF.